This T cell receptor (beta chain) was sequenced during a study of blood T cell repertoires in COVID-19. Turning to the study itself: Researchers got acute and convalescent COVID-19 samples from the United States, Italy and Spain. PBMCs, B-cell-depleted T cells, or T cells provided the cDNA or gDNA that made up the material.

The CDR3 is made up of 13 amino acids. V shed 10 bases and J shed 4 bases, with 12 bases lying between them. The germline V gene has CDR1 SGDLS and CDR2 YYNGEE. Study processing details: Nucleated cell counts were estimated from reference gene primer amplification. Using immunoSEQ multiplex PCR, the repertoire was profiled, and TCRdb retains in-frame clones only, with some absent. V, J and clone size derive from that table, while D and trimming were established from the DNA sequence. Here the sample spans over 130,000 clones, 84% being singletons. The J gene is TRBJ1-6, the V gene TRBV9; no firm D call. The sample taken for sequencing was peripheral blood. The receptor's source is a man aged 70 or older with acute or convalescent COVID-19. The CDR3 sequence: CASGGSYNSPLHF. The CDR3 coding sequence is TGTGCCTCGGGAGGGAGTTATAATTCACCCCTCCACTTT.